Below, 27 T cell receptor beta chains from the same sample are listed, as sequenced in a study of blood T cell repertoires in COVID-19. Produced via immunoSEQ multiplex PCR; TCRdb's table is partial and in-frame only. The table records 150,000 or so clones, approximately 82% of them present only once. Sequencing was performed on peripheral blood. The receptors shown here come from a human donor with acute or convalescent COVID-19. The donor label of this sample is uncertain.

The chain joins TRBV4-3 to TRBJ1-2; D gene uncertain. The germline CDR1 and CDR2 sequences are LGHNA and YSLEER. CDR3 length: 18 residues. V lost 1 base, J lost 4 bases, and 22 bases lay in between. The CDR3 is CASSQATAGFGDSYGYTF. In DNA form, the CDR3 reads TGCGCCAGCAGCCAAGCTACCGCGGGTTTCGGGGATAGCTATGGCTACACCTTC.

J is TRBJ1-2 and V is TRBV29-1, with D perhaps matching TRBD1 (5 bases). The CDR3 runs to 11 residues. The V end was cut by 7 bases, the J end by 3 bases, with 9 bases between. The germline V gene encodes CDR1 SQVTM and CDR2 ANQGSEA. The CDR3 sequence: CSAGADYGYTF. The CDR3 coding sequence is TGCAGCGCTGGGGCAGACTATGGCTACACCTTC.

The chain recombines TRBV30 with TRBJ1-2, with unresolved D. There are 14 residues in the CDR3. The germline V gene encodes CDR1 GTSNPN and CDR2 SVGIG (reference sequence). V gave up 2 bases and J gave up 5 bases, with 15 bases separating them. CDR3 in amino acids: CAWSRGTAHYGYTF. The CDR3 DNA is TGTGCCTGGAGTCGGGGAACGGCACATTATGGCTACACCTTC.

The CDR3 DNA reads as TGTGCCAGCAGTTACTCGACAGGGGGCAGAACAGATACGCAGTATTTT. Translation gives CASSYSTGGRTDTQYF. This chain uses TRBV6-5 with TRBJ2-3; 10 bases align to TRBD1. This CDR3 is built from 16 residues. V lost 0 bases to trimming and J lost 3 bases; unmatched junction nucleotides: 3. Germline loops: CDR1 MNHEY, CDR2 SVGAGI.

The CDR3 DNA sequence: TGCGCCAGCAGCCGAATGGGACAGGGGGGTGAAAAACTGTTTTTT. Its protein product is CASSRMGQGGEKLFF. The chain recombines TRBV5-1 with TRBJ1-4, with 11 bases identical to TRBD1. Per the germline V gene, CDR1 is SGHRS and CDR2 is YFSETQ. The junction had 6 bases not matched to a gene; V was cut back by 4 bases and J by 7 bases. This CDR3 has 15 amino acids.

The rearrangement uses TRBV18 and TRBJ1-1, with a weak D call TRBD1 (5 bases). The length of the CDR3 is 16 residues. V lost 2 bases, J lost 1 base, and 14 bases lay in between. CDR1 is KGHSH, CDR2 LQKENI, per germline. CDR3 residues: CASSPLASGGNTEAFF. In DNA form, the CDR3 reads TGTGCCAGCTCACCATTGGCAAGCGGGGGGAACACTGAAGCTTTCTTT. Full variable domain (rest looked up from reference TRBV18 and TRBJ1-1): NAGVMQNPRHLVRRRGQEARLRCSPMKGHSHVYWYRQLPEEGLKFMVYLQKENIIDESGMPKERFSAEFPKEGPSILRIQQVVRGDSAAYFCASSPLASGGNTEAFFGQGTRLTVV.

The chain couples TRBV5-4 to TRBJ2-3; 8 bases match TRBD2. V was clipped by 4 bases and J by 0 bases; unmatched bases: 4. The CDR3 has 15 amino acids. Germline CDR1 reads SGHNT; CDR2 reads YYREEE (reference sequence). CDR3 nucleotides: TGTGCCAGCAGCCCGGGACTAGATAGCACAGATACGCAGTATTTT. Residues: CASSPGLDSTDTQYF.

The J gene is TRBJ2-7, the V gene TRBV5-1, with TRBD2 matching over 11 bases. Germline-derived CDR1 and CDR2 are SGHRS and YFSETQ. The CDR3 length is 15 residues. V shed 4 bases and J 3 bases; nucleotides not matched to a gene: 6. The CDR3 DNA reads TGCGCCAGCAGCCCGACCGGGACTAGCGGCTACGAGCAGTACTTC. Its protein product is CASSPTGTSGYEQYF. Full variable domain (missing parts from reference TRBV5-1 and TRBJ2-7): KAGVTQTPRYLIKTRGQQVTLSCSPISGHRSVSWYQQTPGQGLQFLFEYFSETQRNKGNFPGRFSGRQFSNSRSEMNVSTLELGDSALYLCASSPTGTSGYEQYFGPGTRLTVT.

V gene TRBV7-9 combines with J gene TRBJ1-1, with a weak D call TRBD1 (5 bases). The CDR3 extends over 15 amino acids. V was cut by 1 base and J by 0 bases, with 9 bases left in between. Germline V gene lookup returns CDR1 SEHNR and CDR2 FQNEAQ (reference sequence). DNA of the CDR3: TGTGCCAGCAGCTTAGGGACATCGATGAACACTGAAGCTTTCTTT. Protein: CASSLGTSMNTEAFF. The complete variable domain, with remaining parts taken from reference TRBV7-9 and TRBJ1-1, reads DTGVSQNPRHKITKRGQNVTFRCDPISEHNRLYWYRQTLGQGPEFLTYFQNEAQLEKSRLLSDRFSAERPKGSFSTLEIQRTEQGDSAMYLCASSLGTSMNTEAFFGQGTRLTVV.

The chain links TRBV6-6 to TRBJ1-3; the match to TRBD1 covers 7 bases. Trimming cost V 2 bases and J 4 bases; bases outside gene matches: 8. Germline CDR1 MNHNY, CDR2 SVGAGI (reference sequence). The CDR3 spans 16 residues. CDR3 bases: TGTGCCAGCAGTTACGGGATTGGGACAGCCGGAAACACCATATATTTT. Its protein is CASSYGIGTAGNTIYF.

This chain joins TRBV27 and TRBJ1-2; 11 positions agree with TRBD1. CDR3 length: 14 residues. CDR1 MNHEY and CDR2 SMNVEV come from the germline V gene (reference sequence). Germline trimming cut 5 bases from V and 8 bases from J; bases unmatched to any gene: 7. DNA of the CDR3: TGTGCCAGCAGTCCGGCCGGGACAGGGGGAGGCTACACCTTC. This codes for CASSPAGTGGGYTF.

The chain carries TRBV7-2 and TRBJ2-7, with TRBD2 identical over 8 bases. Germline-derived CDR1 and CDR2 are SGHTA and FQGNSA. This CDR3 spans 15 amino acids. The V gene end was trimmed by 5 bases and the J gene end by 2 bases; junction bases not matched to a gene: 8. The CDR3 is CASSPRTGGPYEQYF. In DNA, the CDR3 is TGTGCCAGCAGCCCGCGAACGGGGGGGCCCTACGAGCAGTACTTC.

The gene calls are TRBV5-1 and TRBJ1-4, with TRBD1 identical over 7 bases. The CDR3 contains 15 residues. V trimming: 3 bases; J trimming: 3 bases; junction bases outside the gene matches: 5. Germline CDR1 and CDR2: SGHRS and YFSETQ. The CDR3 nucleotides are TGCGCCAGCAGCTCAAAGGGGGCGCCTAATGAAAAACTGTTTTTT. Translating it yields CASSSKGAPNEKLFF.

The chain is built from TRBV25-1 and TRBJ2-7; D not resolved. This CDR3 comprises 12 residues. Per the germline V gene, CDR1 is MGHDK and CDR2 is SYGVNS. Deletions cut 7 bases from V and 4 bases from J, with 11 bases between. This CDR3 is CASTLVKYEQYF. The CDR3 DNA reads TGTGCCAGCACACTGGTAAAGTACGAGCAGTACTTC.

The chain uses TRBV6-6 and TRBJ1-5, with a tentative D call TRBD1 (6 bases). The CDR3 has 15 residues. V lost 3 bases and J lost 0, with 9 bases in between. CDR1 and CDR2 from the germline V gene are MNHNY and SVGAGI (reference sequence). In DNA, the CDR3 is TGTGCCAGCAGTTATGGGGGCTCTAGCAATCAGCCCCAGCATTTT. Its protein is CASSYGGSSNQPQHF.

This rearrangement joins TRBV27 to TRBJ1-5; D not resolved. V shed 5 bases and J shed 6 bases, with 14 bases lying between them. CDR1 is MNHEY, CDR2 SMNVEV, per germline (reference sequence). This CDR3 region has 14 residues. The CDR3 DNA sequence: TGTGCCAGCAGTCTGGGTCGGGGTTCTCAGCCCCAGCATTTT. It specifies CASSLGRGSQPQHF.

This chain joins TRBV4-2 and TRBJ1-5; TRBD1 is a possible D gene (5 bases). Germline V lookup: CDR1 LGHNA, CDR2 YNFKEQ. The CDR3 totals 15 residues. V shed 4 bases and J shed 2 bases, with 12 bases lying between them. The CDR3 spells CASSPLGGGNQPQHF. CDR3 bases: TGTGCCAGCAGCCCCTTGGGAGGGGGCAATCAGCCCCAGCATTTT.

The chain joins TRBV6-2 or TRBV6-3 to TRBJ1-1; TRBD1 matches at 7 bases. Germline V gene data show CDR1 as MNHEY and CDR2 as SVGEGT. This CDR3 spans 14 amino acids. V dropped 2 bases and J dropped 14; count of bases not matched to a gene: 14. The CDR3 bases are TGTGCCAGCAGTTACGGTTCGGGCACAGGGGCTTCGTTCTTT. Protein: CASSYGSGTGASFF.

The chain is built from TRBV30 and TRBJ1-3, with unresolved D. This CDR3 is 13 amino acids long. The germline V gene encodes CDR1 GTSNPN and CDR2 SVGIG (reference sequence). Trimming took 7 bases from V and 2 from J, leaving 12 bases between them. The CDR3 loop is CASGEGAGNTIYF. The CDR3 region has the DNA TGTGCCTCCGGGGAGGGTGCTGGAAACACCATATATTTT.

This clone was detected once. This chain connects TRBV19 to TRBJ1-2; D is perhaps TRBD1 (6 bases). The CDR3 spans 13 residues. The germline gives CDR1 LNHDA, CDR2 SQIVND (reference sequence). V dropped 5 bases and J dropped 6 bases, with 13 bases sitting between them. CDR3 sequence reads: CASSPNRVDGYTF. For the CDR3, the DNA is TGTGCCAGTAGTCCAAACAGGGTTGATGGCTACACCTTC.

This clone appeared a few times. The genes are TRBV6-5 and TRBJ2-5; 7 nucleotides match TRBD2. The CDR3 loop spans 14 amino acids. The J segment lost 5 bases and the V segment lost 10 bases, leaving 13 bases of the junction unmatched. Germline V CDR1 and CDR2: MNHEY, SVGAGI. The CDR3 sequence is CATLPWGGRETQYF. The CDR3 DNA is TGTGCCACTCTGCCGTGGGGAGGGCGGGAGACCCAGTACTTC.

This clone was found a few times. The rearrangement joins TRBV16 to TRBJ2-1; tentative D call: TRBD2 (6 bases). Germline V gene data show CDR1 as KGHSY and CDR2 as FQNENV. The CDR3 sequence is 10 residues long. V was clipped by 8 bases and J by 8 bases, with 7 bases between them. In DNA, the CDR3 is TGTGCCAGCGGAGGGGATGAGCAGTTCTTC. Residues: CASGGDEQFF.

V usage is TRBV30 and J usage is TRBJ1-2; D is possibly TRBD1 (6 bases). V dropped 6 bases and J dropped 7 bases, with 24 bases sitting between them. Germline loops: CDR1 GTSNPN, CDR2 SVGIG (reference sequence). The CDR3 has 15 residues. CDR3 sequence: CACYSSLGGLAGYTF. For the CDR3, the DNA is TGTGCCTGTTACTCCTCCCTAGGGGGTCTCGCTGGCTACACCTTC.

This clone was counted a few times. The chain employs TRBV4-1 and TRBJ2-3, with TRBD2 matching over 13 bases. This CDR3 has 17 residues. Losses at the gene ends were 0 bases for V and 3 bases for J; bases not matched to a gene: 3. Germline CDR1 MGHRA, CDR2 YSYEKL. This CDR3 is CASSQDRTSGGTDTQYF. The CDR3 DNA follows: TGCGCCAGCAGCCAAGATCGGACTAGCGGGGGAACAGATACGCAGTATTTT.

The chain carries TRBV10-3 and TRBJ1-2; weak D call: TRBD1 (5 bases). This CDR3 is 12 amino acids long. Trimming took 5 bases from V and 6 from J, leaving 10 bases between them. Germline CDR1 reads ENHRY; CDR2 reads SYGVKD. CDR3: CAISHDSDGYTF. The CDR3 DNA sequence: TGTGCCATCAGTCACGACAGCGATGGCTACACCTTC.

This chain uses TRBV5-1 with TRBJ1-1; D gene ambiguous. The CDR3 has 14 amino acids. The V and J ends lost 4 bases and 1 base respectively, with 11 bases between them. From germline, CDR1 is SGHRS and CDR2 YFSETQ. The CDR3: CASSPRQANTEAFF. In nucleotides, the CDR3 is TGCGCCAGCAGCCCCAGACAAGCGAACACTGAAGCTTTCTTT.

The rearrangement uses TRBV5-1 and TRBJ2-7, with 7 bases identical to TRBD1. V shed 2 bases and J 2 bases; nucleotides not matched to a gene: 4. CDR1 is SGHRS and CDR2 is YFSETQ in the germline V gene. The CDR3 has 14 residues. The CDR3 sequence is CASSFHDRAYEQYF. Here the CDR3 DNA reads TGCGCCAGCAGCTTCCACGACAGGGCCTACGAGCAGTACTTC.